Described below is a single TCR beta chain sequence and its context. The data were taken from a study of T cells in Graves' hyperthyroidism and ophthalmopathy. The CDR3 spans 14 residues. The germline V and J ends were trimmed by 6 bases and 4 bases, with 11 bases remaining between them. Germline lookup yields CDR1 KGHDR and CDR2 SFDVKD. RNA transcripts provided the source from which TCR beta CDR3 regions were amplified. Initially, a first-round RT-PCR of the TCR CDR3 employed the HTBI primer set. MiXCR, applied by TCRdb to the multiplex PCR reads, yields one record per CDR3 protein. Altogether 480,000 or so distinct CDR3 sequences are present, about 45% being singletons, with the ten largest covering 44%.

J is TRBJ1-4 and V is TRBV24-1; D possibly corresponds to TRBD1 (5 bases). This receptor was obtained from an adult woman with Graves' disease, either hyperthyroidism or ophthalmopathy (not recorded which). The sample consisted of peripheral blood or thyroid tissue (not recorded which). This CDR3 is CATSPGDGNEKLFF. The CDR3 DNA follows: TGTGCCACCAGTCCTGGGGACGGTAATGAAAAACTGTTTTTT.